The subject of this entry is one TCR beta chain. This sample is part of a study of shared clonotypes between healthy human individuals. CD45RO-negative CD8 cells positively selected for CCR7 made up the naive population, which excluded terminally differentiated effector memory CD45RA+ cells. The repertoire was sequenced with immunoSEQ multiplex PCR; TCRdb's copy has only in-frame clones and lacks some. The profile shows about 2 million clones, about 95% of them singletons. This CDR3 is 17 amino acids long. V lost 0 bases and J lost 7, with 20 bases in between. Germline V lookup: CDR1 SGDLS, CDR2 YYNGEE.

This chain links TRBV9 with TRBJ2-1, with TRBD2 as a possible D gene (6 bases). Sequencing input: naive CD8+ T cells sorted from blood. This clonotype originated in a man between 18 and 29 years old in good health. CDR3 amino acids: CASSVDWSPRLVNEQFF. In DNA, the CDR3 is TGTGCCAGCAGCGTAGACTGGAGTCCGAGACTAGTGAATGAGCAGTTCTTC.